Listed below are T cell receptor beta chains from one sample, sequenced in a study of blood T cells in healthy people across ages. Using its own MiXCR run on the 5' RACE reads, TCRdb lists one record per CDR3 protein. The table lists roughly 1 million distinct CDR3 sequences, almost 25% of them singletons. Another study also made use of these data, one on T cells of mothers and their children.

The sequencing sample was made of blood. These receptor sequences come from a girl aged 2 to 9 in good health. CDR3s include the opening cysteine and the closing phenylalanine or tryptophan. A D gene is named only where the DNA matches it firmly. Size is omitted from some rows. Given values are once, few, many or a class for expanded clones.

-	-	14	TRBV29-1	TRBJ2-3	CSVEDRGGPDTQYF	TGCAGCGTTGAAGATCGTGGGGGGCCAGATACGCAGTATTTT
TRBD2	many	15	TRBV20-1	TRBJ2-5	CSASLPGLAGETQYF	TGCAGTGCTAGTCTACCGGGACTAGCGGGAGAGACCCAGTACTTC
-	-	14	TRBV6-5	TRBJ1-3	CASRDQGNGNTIYF	TGTGCCAGCAGGGATCAGGGAAATGGAAACACCATATATTTT
-	-	13	TRBV15	TRBJ2-5	CATSRGNTGLGYF	TGTGCCACCAGCAGGGGGAATACGGGACTGGGGTACTTC
-	-	17	TRBV7-3	TRBJ2-6	CASSLPGVGAGANVLTF	TGTGCCAGCAGCTTACCGGGAGTCGGAGCCGGGGCCAACGTCCTGACTTTC
TRBD2	once	15	TRBV6-5	TRBJ2-5	CASSWKLAAAGAQYF	TGTGCCAGCAGTTGGAAACTAGCGGCCGCGGGAGCCCAGTACTTC
-	-	14	TRBV12-5	TRBJ2-1	CASVTGFVSNEQFF	TGTGCTAGTGTTACAGGGTTTGTCTCCAATGAGCAGTTCTTC
TRBD2	-	14	TRBV5-1	TRBJ2-3	CASSQSGSPDTQYF	TGCGCCAGCAGCCAAAGCGGGAGTCCAGATACGCAGTATTTT
-	few	15	TRBV12-3/TRBV12-4	TRBJ2-3	CASSIGTVSTDTQYF	TGTGCCAGCAGTATCGGGACGGTCAGCACAGATACGCAGTATTTT
TRBD2	-	16	TRBV12-3/TRBV12-4	TRBJ2-3	CASSSLADASADTQYF	TGTGCCAGCAGTTCCCTAGCGGACGCAAGCGCAGATACGCAGTATTTT
-	few	13	TRBV6-5	TRBJ2-1	CATEGGGYNEQFF	TGTGCCACCGAGGGAGGCGGATACAATGAGCAGTTCTTC
-	-	14	TRBV20-1	TRBJ2-5	CSALGDNPQETQYF	TGCAGTGCTTTAGGGGATAACCCCCAAGAGACCCAGTACTTC
TRBD1	few	19	TRBV20-1	TRBJ2-5	CSATQTGRGVVDWAETQYF	TGCAGTGCTACCCAGACAGGGAGAGGTGTAGTCGATTGGGCAGAGACCCAGTACTTC
TRBD1	few	14	TRBV29-1	TRBJ1-2	CSVMGTGENYGYTF	TGCAGCGTTATGGGGACAGGGGAGAACTATGGCTACACCTTC
-	-	14	TRBV5-1	TRBJ2-5	CASSFEGREETQYF	TGCGCCAGCAGCTTTGAGGGGAGAGAGGAGACCCAGTACTTC
-	-	17	TRBV14	TRBJ2-3	CASSDGGVSSRADTQYF	TGTGCCAGCAGCGACGGAGGGGTCTCCTCCCGCGCAGATACGCAGTATTTT
TRBD1	-	15	TRBV11-3	TRBJ2-3	CASSYRDRGTDTQYF	TGTGCCAGCAGCTACCGGGACAGGGGCACAGATACACAGTATTTT
-	-	14	TRBV15	TRBJ2-5	CATSMFGTTETQYF	TGTGCCACCAGCATGTTCGGGACGACAGAGACCCAGTACTTC
-	few	14	TRBV29-1	TRBJ2-7	CSVGLPGGGSEQYF	TGCAGCGTTGGTCTCCCTGGGGGAGGATCCGAGCAGTACTTC
TRBD2	-	15	TRBV20-1	TRBJ2-5	CSATGTSPSGETQYF	TGCAGTGCCACAGGGACTAGCCCTTCGGGTGAGACCCAGTACTTC
TRBD2	few	16	TRBV12-3/TRBV12-4	TRBJ2-1	CASSRRWLAGYNEQFF	TGTGCCAGCAGCCGCCGGTGGCTAGCGGGCTACAATGAGCAGTTCTTC
-	-	14	TRBV20-1	TRBJ2-7	CSARGPSLIREQYF	TGCAGTGCTAGAGGCCCTAGCTTGATTAGAGAGCAGTACTTC
TRBD1	many	16	TRBV28	TRBJ2-6	CASSLDRTSGANVLTF	TGTGCCAGCAGTTTGGACAGGACGTCTGGGGCCAACGTCCTGACTTTC